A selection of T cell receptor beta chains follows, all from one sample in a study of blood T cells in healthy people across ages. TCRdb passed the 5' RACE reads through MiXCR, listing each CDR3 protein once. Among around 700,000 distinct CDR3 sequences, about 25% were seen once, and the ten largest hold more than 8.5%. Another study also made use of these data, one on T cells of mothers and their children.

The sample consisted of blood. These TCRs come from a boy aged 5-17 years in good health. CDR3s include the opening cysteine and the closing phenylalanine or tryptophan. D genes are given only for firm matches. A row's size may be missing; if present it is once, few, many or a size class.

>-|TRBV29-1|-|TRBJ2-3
CSVEVGASDTQYF
TGCAGCGTTGAGGTGGGAGCTTCAGATACGCAGTATTTT
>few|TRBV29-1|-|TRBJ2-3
CSVEILGGDTQYF
TGCAGCGTTGAAATCCTGGGAGGAGATACGCAGTATTTT
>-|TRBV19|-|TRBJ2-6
CASRRVTLSSGANVLTF
TGTGCCAGTAGAAGGGTAACCCTATCCTCTGGGGCCAACGTCCTGACTTTC
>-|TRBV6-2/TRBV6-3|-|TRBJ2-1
CASSSPLTGDYNEQFF
TGTGCCAGCAGCTCACCCCTAACGGGAGACTACAATGAGCAGTTCTTC
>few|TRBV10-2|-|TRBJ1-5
CASSTGWRADQPQHF
TGCGCCAGCAGTACCGGATGGAGGGCGGATCAGCCCCAGCATTTT
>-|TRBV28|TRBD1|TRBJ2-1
CASLGSGTGVFF
TGTGCCAGTTTGGGATCAGGGACAGGGGTTTTCTTC
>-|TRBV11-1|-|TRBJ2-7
CASNKDQGYEQYF
TGTGCCAGCAACAAAGACCAGGGCTACGAGCAGTACTTC
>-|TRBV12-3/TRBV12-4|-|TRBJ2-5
CASGKETQYF
TGTGCCAGCGGAAAAGAGACCCAGTACTTC
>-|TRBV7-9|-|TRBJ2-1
CASSKIADLKWNEQFF
TGTGCCAGCAGCAAAATAGCGGATCTAAAGTGGAATGAGCAGTTCTTC
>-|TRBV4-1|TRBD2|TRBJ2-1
CASSQEGAGAGNEQFF
TGCGCCAGCAGCCAAGAGGGAGCGGGAGCCGGCAATGAGCAGTTCTTC
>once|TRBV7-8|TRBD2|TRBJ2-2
CASSGLPGRTNTGELFF
TGTGCCAGCAGCGGCCTTCCCGGGAGGACAAACACCGGGGAGCTGTTTTTT
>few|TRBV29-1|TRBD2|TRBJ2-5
CSVDRDYGETQYF
TGCAGCGTTGATAGGGACTATGGTGAGACCCAGTACTTC
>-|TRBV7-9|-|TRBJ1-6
CASSLGGAGSPLHF
TGTGCCAGCAGCTTAGGAGGGGCCGGGTCACCCCTCCACTTT
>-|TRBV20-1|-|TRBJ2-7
CSASTSATNYEQYF
TGCAGTGCTAGCACGTCGGCGACAAACTACGAGCAGTACTTC
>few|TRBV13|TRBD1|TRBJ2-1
CASSPEGALDNEQFF
TGTGCCAGCAGCCCAGAGGGGGCCCTGGACAATGAGCAGTTCTTC
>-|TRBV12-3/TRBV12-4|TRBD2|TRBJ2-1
CASRREGNEQFF
TGTGCCAGCAGGCGGGAGGGCAATGAGCAGTTCTTC
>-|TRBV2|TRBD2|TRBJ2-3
CARLAGPTDTQYF
TGTGCCAGGCTAGCGGGTCCCACAGATACGCAGTATTTT
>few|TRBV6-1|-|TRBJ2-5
CASSGGHLLGETQYF
TGTGCCAGCAGCGGCGGACACCTCTTGGGAGAGACCCAGTACTTC
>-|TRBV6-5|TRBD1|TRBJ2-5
CASSTSGTVQETQYF
TGTGCCAGCAGTACCTCCGGGACAGTCCAAGAGACCCAGTACTTC